This TCR beta chain was identified in a study of blood T cell repertoires in COVID-19. About the study: The United States, Italy and Spain supplied acute and convalescent COVID-19 samples. The cDNA or gDNA used as material had been derived from T cells, B-cell-depleted T cells, or PBMCs.

Patients from Seattle were sampled longitudinally, starting during active infection. The CDR3 has 15 residues. Germline trimming cut 3 bases from V and 1 base from J; bases unmatched to any gene: 2. Germline V gene lookup returns CDR1 MRHNA and CDR2 SNTAGT. As handled by the study authors: Scientists estimated how many nucleated cells there were by amplifying reference gene primers. Sequencing used immunoSEQ multiplex PCR; TCRdb keeps in-frame clones, though not all of them. V, J and clone size are those of that table, while D and trimming were read from the DNA. The sample shows fewer than 200,000 clones, around 84% of them seen only once.

This clonotype was sampled from a woman between 50 and 59 years old with COVID-19, enrolled during active disease. The sample was peripheral blood. This chain connects TRBV6-4 to TRBJ1-5, with 8 nucleotides matching TRBD1. The chain's CDR3 is CASSERTGSNQPQHF. The DNA of the CDR3 is TGTGCCAGCAGTGAGAGGACAGGGAGCAATCAGCCCCAGCATTTT.